This record concerns one TCR beta chain sequence. Its antigen is unknown. An end of the junction does not agree with germline; a read error may underlie this. Germline assignment: CDR1 LGHNA and CDR2 YNFKEQ. CDR3 size: 15 residues. The sample is drawn from a study of shared clonotypes between healthy human individuals. Study findings and constraints: Few donors restricted represented genetic and exposure-history diversity.

The assay was immunoSEQ multiplex PCR, and TCRdb's table has in-frame clones only and misses some. The sample has millions of clones, 85% to 95% seen once. Sequenced sample: naive CD4+ T cells sorted from blood. The sample's subset: CD45RA+ positively selected. The sequence was obtained from a man between 18 and 29 years old in good health. The V and J genes are TRBV4-2 and TRBJ1-5; possible D gene TRBD1, 5 bases. The CDR3 reads CASSQDSYSNQPQHF. The CDR3 DNA is TGTGCCAGCAGTCAAGACAGCTATAGCAATCAGCCCCAGCATTTT.